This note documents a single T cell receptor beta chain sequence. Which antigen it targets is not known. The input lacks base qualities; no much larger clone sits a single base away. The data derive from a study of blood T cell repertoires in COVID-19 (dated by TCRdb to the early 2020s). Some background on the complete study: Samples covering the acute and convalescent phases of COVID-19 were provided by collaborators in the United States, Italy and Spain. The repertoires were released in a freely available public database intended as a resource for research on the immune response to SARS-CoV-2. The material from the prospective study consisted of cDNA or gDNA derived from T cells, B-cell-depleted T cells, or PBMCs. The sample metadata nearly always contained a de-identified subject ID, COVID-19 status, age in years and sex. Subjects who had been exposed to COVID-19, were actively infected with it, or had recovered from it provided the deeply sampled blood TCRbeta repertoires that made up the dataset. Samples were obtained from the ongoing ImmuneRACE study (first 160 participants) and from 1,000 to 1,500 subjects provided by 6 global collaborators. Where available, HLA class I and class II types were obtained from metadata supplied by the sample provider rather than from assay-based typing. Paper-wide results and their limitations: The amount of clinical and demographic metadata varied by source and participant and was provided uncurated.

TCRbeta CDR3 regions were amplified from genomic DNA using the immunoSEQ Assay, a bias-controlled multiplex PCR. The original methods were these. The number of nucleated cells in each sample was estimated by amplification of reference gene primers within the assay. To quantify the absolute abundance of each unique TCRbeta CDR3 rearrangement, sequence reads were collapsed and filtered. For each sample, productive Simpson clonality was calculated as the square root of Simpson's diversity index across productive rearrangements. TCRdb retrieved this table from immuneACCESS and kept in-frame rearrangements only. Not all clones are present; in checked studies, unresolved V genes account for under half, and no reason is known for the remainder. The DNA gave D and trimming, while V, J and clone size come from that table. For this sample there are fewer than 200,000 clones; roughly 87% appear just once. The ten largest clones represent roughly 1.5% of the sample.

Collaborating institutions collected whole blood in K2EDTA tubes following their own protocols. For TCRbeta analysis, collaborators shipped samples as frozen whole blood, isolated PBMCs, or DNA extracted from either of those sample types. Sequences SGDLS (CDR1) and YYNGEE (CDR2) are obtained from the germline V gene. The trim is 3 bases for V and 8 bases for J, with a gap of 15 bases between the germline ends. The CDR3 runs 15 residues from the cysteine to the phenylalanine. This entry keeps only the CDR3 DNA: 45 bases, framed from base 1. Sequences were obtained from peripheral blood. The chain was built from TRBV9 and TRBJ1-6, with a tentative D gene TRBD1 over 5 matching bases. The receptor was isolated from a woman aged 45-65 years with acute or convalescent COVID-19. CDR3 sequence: CASSGWGGVDSPLHF. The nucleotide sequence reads TGTGCCAGCAGCGGATGGGGAGGGGTTGATTCACCCCTCCACTTT.